This T cell receptor beta chain came from a study of metastatic and nonmetastatic thyroid tumors. Comments on this clone: A much larger clone is a single base away; this may be a read error. Different DNA sequences within this sample yield the same CDR3.

In the source study's methods: Clinicopathological groups supplied CDR3 differences that were used to build a distant-metastasis classifier for papillary thyroid cancer. TCRdb called clones again from the PCR reads with MiXCR. These V and J calls rely on TCRdb rather than the paper's analysis. The data hold roughly 65,000 clones, with 12% to 15% observed a single time. Patients were all untreated before their thyroid surgery. V trimming: 4 bases; J trimming: 4 bases; junction bases outside the gene matches: 12. Germline V lookup: CDR1 SGDLS, CDR2 YYNGEE. The CDR3 is made up of 16 amino acids. This chain links TRBV9 with TRBJ2-3; 7 positions match TRBD1. Sequenced input: blood. The receptor was isolated from a male donor with papillary thyroid cancer or a benign thyroid nodule (not recorded which). Some clones in this sample may be carry-over from other donors' samples. The CDR3 region has the DNA TGTGCCAGCAGCCCGAGACAGGGCGGTGAGGCAGATACGCAGTATTTT. Translating it yields CASSPRQGGEADTQYF.